A single sample is the source of the 3 T cell receptor beta chains below, sequenced in a study of CD8 T cells in Susac syndrome. RNA amounts of 0.5 to 1 ug underwent reverse transcription with random hexamers. TCRdb re-derived calls from the immunoSEQ multiplex PCR reads in MiXCR, one entry per CDR3 protein. The data contain about 120,000 distinct CDR3 sequences, roughly 90% of them singletons. Source material: CD8+ T cells from PBMCs. The receptor source for this set is a human donor in good health.

The chain combines TRBV9 with TRBJ2-7, with TRBD1 matching over 7 bases. Germline CDR1 is SGDLS and CDR2 is YYNGEE. The V and J ends lost 4 bases and 5 bases, in that order; junction bases with no gene match: 12. This CDR3 has 15 residues. The CDR3 is CASSYTDRVIDEQYF. CDR3 DNA sequence: TGTGCCAGCAGCTATACTGACAGGGTAATAGACGAGCAGTACTTC.

The gene calls are TRBV18 and TRBJ2-1; the match to TRBD1 covers 9 bases. The CDR3 totals 15 residues. Germline V CDR1 and CDR2: KGHSH, LQKENI. Germline trimming cut 0 bases from V and 8 bases from J; bases unmatched to any gene: 5. The chain's CDR3 is CASSPPGQGSDEQFF. The DNA for the CDR3 is TGTGCCAGCTCACCACCGGGACAGGGTTCCGATGAGCAGTTCTTC. The whole variable domain, remainder taken from reference TRBV18 and TRBJ2-1, is NAGVMQNPRHLVRRRGQEARLRCSPMKGHSHVYWYRQLPEEGLKFMVYLQKENIIDESGMPKERFSAEFPKEGPSILRIQQVVRGDSAAYFCASSPPGQGSDEQFFGPGTRLTVL.

The CDR3 protein is CASSQRAGGAYF. The DNA for the CDR3 is TGTGCCAGCAGCCAAAGAGCGGGGGGAGCGTACTTC. This chain connects TRBV3-1 to TRBJ2-7, with TRBD2 matching over 9 bases. Germline V CDR1 and CDR2: LGHDT, YNNKEL (reference sequence). CDR3 length: 12 residues. Germline trimming cut 2 bases from V and 12 bases from J; bases unmatched to any gene: 5.